The rows below give T cell receptor beta chains drawn from one sample of a study of control samples from healthy donors and cancer patients. The data were produced by immunoSEQ multiplex PCR, yet TCRdb's version contains in-frame clones alone and is incomplete. The sample shows around 86,000 clones, 70% to 90% of them seen only once. Sequences were obtained from PBMCs. These receptors were taken from a woman aged 60-75 years with head and neck cancer. CDR3s include the opening cysteine and the closing phenylalanine or tryptophan. The D gene is left open where the match is weak. A row's size may be missing; if present it is once, few, many or a size class.

cdr3_aa cdr3_nt j_call cdr3_length v_call d_call clone_size
CASSIGQQNSPLHF TGTGCCAGTAGTATTGGCCAGCAAAATTCACCCCTCCACTTT TRBJ1-6 14 TRBV19 NA NA
CASSLQRTTDTQYF TGTGCCAGCAGCCTACAGCGGACCACAGATACGCAGTATTTT TRBJ2-3 14 TRBV7-9 NA NA
CASSSGLAGVGETQYF TGCGCCAGCAGCTCGGGACTAGCGGGAGTTGGAGAGACCCAGTACTTC TRBJ2-5 16 TRBV5-1 TRBD2 once
CASSEPQGADEQFF TGCGCCAGCAGTGAGCCACAGGGGGCCGATGAGCAGTTCTTC TRBJ2-1 14 TRBV10-1 TRBD1 once
CASSVGTGGSYEQYF TGTGCCAGCAGCGTAGGGACAGGGGGCTCCTACGAGCAGTACTTC TRBJ2-7 15 TRBV7-6 TRBD1 once
CASSLASTDTQYF TGTGCCAGCAGCTTGGCAAGCACAGATACGCAGTATTTT TRBJ2-3 13 TRBV5-5 NA NA
CASSPALGDYYEQYF TGTGCCAGCAGTCCGGCCTTGGGAGACTACTACGAGCAGTACTTC TRBJ2-7 15 TRBV6-5 NA NA
CASSFVATYEQYF TGTGCCAGCAGTTTTGTGGCAACCTACGAGCAGTACTTC TRBJ2-7 13 TRBV27 NA NA
CASSPSGQGNTGELFF TGCGCCAGCAGCCCTAGTGGACAGGGGAACACCGGGGAGCTGTTTTTT TRBJ2-2 16 TRBV5-1 TRBD1 NA
CASSVGLSGSEQFF TGTGCCAGCAGCGTAGGTTTGTCGGGTTCCGAGCAGTTCTTC TRBJ2-1 14 TRBV9 NA NA
CASRDPWGREQFF TGTGCCAGCAGAGACCCATGGGGTAGAGAGCAGTTCTTC TRBJ2-1 13 TRBV2 NA NA
CAWSGLHSGANVLTF TGTGCCTGGAGTGGACTCCACTCTGGGGCCAACGTCCTGACTTTC TRBJ2-6 15 TRBV30 NA NA
CAWGPGVVNEQFF TGTGCCTGGGGGCCAGGGGTGGTCAATGAGCAGTTCTTC TRBJ2-1 13 TRBV30 NA NA
CASNQDRGGQPQHF TGTGCCAGTAATCAGGACAGGGGTGGCCAGCCCCAGCATTTT TRBJ1-5 14 TRBV19 TRBD1 NA
CASSLGAGAGQPQHF TGTGCCAGCTCACTCGGAGCGGGAGCCGGTCAGCCCCAGCATTTT TRBJ1-5 15 TRBV18 NA few
CASSARGGQGIGELFF TGTGCCAGCAGCGCCCGTGGGGGGCAAGGGATCGGGGAGCTGTTTTTT TRBJ2-2 16 TRBV9 NA NA
CASSPLPRAPLMRYNEQFF TGTGCCAGCTCACCGCTCCCCCGCGCCCCCTTGATGCGGTACAATGAGCAGTTCTTC TRBJ2-1 19 TRBV18 NA once
CASSSTLTDMNQETQYF TGTGCCAGCAGTTCCACCTTGACAGATATGAATCAAGAGACCCAGTACTTC TRBJ2-5 17 TRBV27 NA NA
CASSFSGRAPDTQYF TGTGCCAGCAGCTTTAGCGGGAGGGCCCCAGATACGCAGTATTTT TRBJ2-3 15 TRBV7-9 TRBD2 NA
CASKPGGGFGETQYF TGTGCCAGCAAGCCGGGCGGGGGGTTCGGGGAGACCCAGTACTTC TRBJ2-5 15 TRBV2 TRBD2 once
CASSGVARTDTQYF TGTGCCAGTAGTGGAGTAGCTCGCACAGATACGCAGTATTTT TRBJ2-3 14 TRBV19 NA NA
CASSGRTAYNEQFF TGCGCCAGCAGCGGCCGGACAGCCTACAATGAGCAGTTCTTC TRBJ2-1 14 TRBV5-1 NA NA
CSVERGANVLTF TGCAGCGTTGAAAGAGGGGCCAACGTCCTGACTTTC TRBJ2-6 12 TRBV29-1 NA NA
CATSESSYNSPLHF TGTGCCACCAGCGAAAGCTCCTATAATTCACCCCTCCACTTT TRBJ1-6 14 TRBV15 NA NA
CASSLQFQETQYF TGCGCCAGCAGCTTGCAGTTTCAAGAGACCCAGTACTTC TRBJ2-5 13 TRBV5-1 NA NA
CASSLIAGPSNTEAFF TGTGCCAGCAGCCTTATCGCGGGACCCTCGAACACTGAAGCTTTCTTT TRBJ1-1 16 TRBV14 NA few
CASSVAGRMNTEAFF TGTGCCAGCAGTGTTGCAGGGAGGATGAACACTGAAGCTTTCTTT TRBJ1-1 15 TRBV2 NA NA
CASSQVSTSGSFHNEQFF TGTGCCAGCAGCCAAGTATCGACTAGCGGGAGTTTCCACAATGAGCAGTTCTTC TRBJ2-1 18 TRBV4-2 TRBD2 NA
CASSSRTGSNYGYTF TGTGCCAGCAGCTCTAGGACGGGGTCTAACTATGGCTACACCTTC TRBJ1-2 15 TRBV7-2 NA once
CASSPGGTNTEAFF TGTGCCAGCTCACCGGGGGGGACGAACACTGAAGCTTTCTTT TRBJ1-1 14 TRBV18 NA few
CASTSGRTDTQYF TGTGCCAGCACTAGCGGGAGGACAGATACGCAGTATTTT TRBJ2-3 13 TRBV27 TRBD2 NA
CASSISGTGAYEQYF TGTGCCAGCTCAATTTCCGGGACAGGGGCCTACGAGCAGTACTTC TRBJ2-7 15 TRBV18 TRBD1 NA
CASSLNHFANTGELFF TGTGCCAGCAGCTTGAATCACTTCGCGAACACCGGGGAGCTGTTTTTT TRBJ2-2 16 TRBV5-5 NA NA
CASSGTAQETQYF TGTGCCAGTAGCGGGACAGCCCAAGAGACCCAGTACTTC TRBJ2-5 13 TRBV19 TRBD1 NA
CASSGVPPPLSGANVLTF TGTGCCAGCAGCGGCGTTCCCCCTCCCCTCTCTGGGGCCAACGTCCTGACTTTC TRBJ2-6 18 TRBV9 NA NA
CASRPTGRNSPLHF TGTGCCAGCAGGCCGACAGGGAGGAATTCACCCCTCCACTTT TRBJ1-6 14 TRBV5-8 TRBD1 NA
CPSNGPRPGELFF TGTCCCAGCAACGGGCCGCGGCCCGGGGAGCTGTTTTTT TRBJ2-2 13 TRBV5-4 NA NA
CASSLPSGTGELFF TGTGCCAGCAGCTTACCCAGTGGCACCGGGGAGCTGTTTTTT TRBJ2-2 14 TRBV7-9 NA NA
CASSLKAGVSYEQYF TGTGCCAGCAGCCTCAAAGCGGGGGTTTCCTACGAGCAGTACTTC TRBJ2-7 15 TRBV3-1/TRBV3-2 TRBD2 NA
CSVNRDRGQETQYF TGCAGCGTCAACCGGGACAGGGGTCAAGAGACCCAGTACTTC TRBJ2-5 14 TRBV29-1 TRBD1 NA
CASSRGLRGAGYTF TGTGCCAGCAGCCGCGGTCTCCGGGGGGCTGGCTACACCTTC TRBJ1-2 14 TRBV11-2 NA NA
CASSHGQGSTDTQYF TGCGCCAGCAGCCATGGACAGGGAAGCACAGATACGCAGTATTTT TRBJ2-3 15 TRBV4-3 TRBD1 NA
CASSPPSPTSGRNEQFF TGCGCCAGCAGCCCCCCCTCCCCGACTAGCGGGAGGAATGAGCAGTTCTTC TRBJ2-1 17 TRBV5-1 TRBD2 NA
CASSLSRTEAFF TGTGCCAGCAGCTTGTCGAGGACTGAAGCTTTCTTT TRBJ1-1 12 TRBV7-8 NA NA
CASSLAYQTSGSYEQYF TGTGCCAGCAGCTTAGCCTACCAGACTAGCGGTTCCTACGAGCAGTACTTC TRBJ2-7 17 TRBV7-9 TRBD2 NA